The rows below give T cell receptor beta chains drawn from one sample of a study of post-analysis software for immune sequencing data. TCRdb passed the PCR reads through MiXCR, listing each CDR3 protein once. The data show 650,000 to 850,000 distinct CDR3 sequences, roughly half seen once. Sample: blood. The source is a girl aged 5 to 17 with multiple sclerosis. Each CDR3 is given with its conserved first and last residue. The D gene is left open where the match is weak. Size values are once, few and many counts, or a class for expanded clones, and some rows have none.

TRBV21-1	-	TRBJ2-3	-	TGTGCCAGCAAACTTTATAACCCGGGACAGAGCACAGATACGCAGTATTTT	CASKLYNPGQSTDTQYF
TRBV4-1	-	TRBJ1-2	-	TGCGCCAGCAGCCGTCCAAAAGCGGGAGGGCACTATGGCTACACCTTC	CASSRPKAGGHYGYTF
TRBV5-1	-	TRBJ2-1	few	TGCGCCAGCAGCACCCCGTTACAGGGAAAGCAGTTCTTC	CASSTPLQGKQFF
TRBV20-1	TRBD2	TRBJ2-3	-	TGCAGTGCGAGACTGACTAGCGGCACAGATACGCAGTATTTT	CSARLTSGTDTQYF
TRBV7-3	-	TRBJ2-3	-	TGTGCCAGCAGCCTCCCCCCGATGGATACGCAGTATTTT	CASSLPPMDTQYF
TRBV5-1	TRBD1	TRBJ2-7	few	TGCGCCAGCAGCGGGGAGACAGGGACCTACGAGCAGTACTTC	CASSGETGTYEQYF
TRBV20-1	TRBD1	TRBJ2-5	once	TGCAGTGCTATAAGGACCTACAGGGGGCGGCAAGAGACCCAGTACTTC	CSAIRTYRGRQETQYF
TRBV29-1	-	TRBJ1-2	-	TGCAGCGTTGAAAGTTGGGGGGCTGGCTACACCTTC	CSVESWGAGYTF
TRBV3-1	-	TRBJ1-2	-	TGTGCCAGCAGCCAACGGGTCCTCTATGGCTACACCTTC	CASSQRVLYGYTF
TRBV20-1	-	TRBJ2-3	-	TGCTCATCGGACAGCGCGGATACGCAGTATTTT	CSSDSADTQYF
TRBV29-1	-	TRBJ1-2	-	TGCAGCGTGGCCCCGGGAACTTCTAACTATGGCTACACCTTC	CSVAPGTSNYGYTF
TRBV2	TRBD1	TRBJ1-2	-	TGTGCCAGCAGTGAAAAAGGGGGCTGGGGCTACACCTTC	CASSEKGGWGYTF
TRBV7-2	-	TRBJ2-3	-	TGTGCCAGCAGCTTAGAGGGTTTGGCAGATACGCAGTATTTT	CASSLEGLADTQYF
TRBV6-1	TRBD2	TRBJ2-7	-	TGTGCCAGCAGTGAAGCGACTAGCGGGGGGAGGGACGAGCAGTACTTC	CASSEATSGGRDEQYF
TRBV5-1	-	TRBJ2-5	-	TGCGCCAGCAGCCCGGAGAAGACCCAGTACTTC	CASSPEKTQYF
TRBV7-3	-	TRBJ2-7	-	TGTGCCAGCAGCTTAACGGGGACTGAGCAGTACTTC	CASSLTGTEQYF
TRBV29-1	-	TRBJ2-3	few	TGCAGCGTTCAGGCCACAGATACGCAGTATTTT	CSVQATDTQYF
TRBV2	TRBD1	TRBJ1-5	-	TGTGCCAGCTGTACCGGGACAGGGAATCAGCCCCGGCATTTT	CASCTGTGNQPRHF
TRBV12-3/TRBV12-4	-	TRBJ2-3	-	TGTGCCAGCAGTTTATGGGGCAGGCAGAGCACAGATACGCAGTATTTT	CASSLWGRQSTDTQYF
TRBV6-2/TRBV6-3	TRBD2	TRBJ2-3	-	TGTGCCAGCAGGTCCGGCGGGAGTGCGGATACGCAGTATTTT	CASRSGGSADTQYF
TRBV15	TRBD1	TRBJ2-7	-	TGTGCCACCAGCAGAGCTCCGGGACAGGCCTACGAGCAGTACTTC	CATSRAPGQAYEQYF
TRBV20-1	-	TRBJ1-5	few	TGCAGTGCTGGCGGGACCAATGGCAATCAGCCCCAGCATTTT	CSAGGTNGNQPQHF
TRBV15	-	TRBJ1-2	-	TGTGCCACCAGCAGATCCCCTTTCAGGGACTATGGCTACACCTTC	CATSRSPFRDYGYTF
TRBV29-1	-	TRBJ2-3	-	TGCAGCGCCCGGGACCGGACCACAGATACGCAGTATTTT	CSARDRTTDTQYF
TRBV20-1	TRBD1	TRBJ2-6	-	TGCAGTGCTAGCGACAGGGGGCCCACCTCTGGGGCCAACGTCCTGACTTTC	CSASDRGPTSGANVLTF
TRBV24-1	-	TRBJ2-3	-	TGTGCCACCAGTGATCAACAGACTAGCACAGATACGCAGTATTTT	CATSDQQTSTDTQYF
TRBV20-1	TRBD1	TRBJ1-2	few	TGCAGTGCTAGTCGGGGAGGACAGGGGAACTATGGCTACACCTTC	CSASRGGQGNYGYTF
TRBV5-1	-	TRBJ1-2	-	TGCGCCAGCAGCTTGGAGGGGACCGATTATGGCTACACCTTC	CASSLEGTDYGYTF
TRBV5-5	-	TRBJ2-7	-	TGTGCCAGCAGCGGTGCGGGGAACTACGAGCAGTACTTC	CASSGAGNYEQYF